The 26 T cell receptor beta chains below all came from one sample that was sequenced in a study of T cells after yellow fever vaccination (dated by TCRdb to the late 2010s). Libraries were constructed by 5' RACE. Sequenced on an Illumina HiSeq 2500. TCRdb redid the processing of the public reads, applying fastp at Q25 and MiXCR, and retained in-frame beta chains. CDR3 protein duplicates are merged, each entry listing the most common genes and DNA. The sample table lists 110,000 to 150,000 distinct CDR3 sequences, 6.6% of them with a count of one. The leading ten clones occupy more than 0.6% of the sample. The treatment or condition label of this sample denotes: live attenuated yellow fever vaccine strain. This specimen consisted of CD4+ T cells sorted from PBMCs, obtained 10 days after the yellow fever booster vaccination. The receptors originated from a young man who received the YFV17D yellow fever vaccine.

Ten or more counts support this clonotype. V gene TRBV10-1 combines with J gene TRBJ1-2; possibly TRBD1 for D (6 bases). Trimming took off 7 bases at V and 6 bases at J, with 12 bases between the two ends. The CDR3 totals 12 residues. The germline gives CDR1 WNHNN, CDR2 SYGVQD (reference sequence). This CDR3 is CASIGTRHGYTF. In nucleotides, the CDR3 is TGCGCCAGCATCGGGACAAGGCATGGCTACACCTTC.

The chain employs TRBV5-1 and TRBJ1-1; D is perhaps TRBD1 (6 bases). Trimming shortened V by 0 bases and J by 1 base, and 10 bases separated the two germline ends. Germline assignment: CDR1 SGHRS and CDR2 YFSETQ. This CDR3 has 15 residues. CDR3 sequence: CASSLARDTNTEAFF. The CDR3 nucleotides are TGCGCCAGCAGCTTGGCCCGGGACACGAACACTGAAGCTTTCTTT. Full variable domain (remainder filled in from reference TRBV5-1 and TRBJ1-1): KAGVTQTPRYLIKTRGQQVTLSCSPISGHRSVSWYQQTPGQGLQFLFEYFSETQRNKGNFPGRFSGRQFSNSRSEMNVSTLELGDSALYLCASSLARDTNTEAFFGQGTRLTVV.

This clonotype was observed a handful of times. CDR3 region: CASSRQGNEQYF. CDR3 coding DNA: TGTGCCAGCTCTCGTCAGGGTAACGAGCAGTACTTC. The gene calls are TRBV18 and TRBJ2-7; weak D call: TRBD1 (5 bases). Per germline, CDR1 KGHSH and CDR2 LQKENI. The CDR3 runs to 12 residues. The V and J ends lost 6 bases and 5 bases respectively, with 11 bases between them.

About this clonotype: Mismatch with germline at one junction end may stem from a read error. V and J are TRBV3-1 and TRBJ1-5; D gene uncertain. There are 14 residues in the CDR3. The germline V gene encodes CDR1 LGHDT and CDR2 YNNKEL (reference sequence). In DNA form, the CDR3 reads TGTGCCAGCAGCCAAGATCGGGAAGGTCAGCTCCAGCATTTT. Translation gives CASSQDREGQLQHF.

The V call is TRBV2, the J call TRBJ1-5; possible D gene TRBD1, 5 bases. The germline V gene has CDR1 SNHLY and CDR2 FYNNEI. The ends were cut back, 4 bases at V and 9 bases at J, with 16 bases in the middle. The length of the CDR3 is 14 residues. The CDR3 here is CASSAGLPGGPQHF. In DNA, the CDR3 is TGTGCCAGCAGTGCAGGCCTACCCGGGGGGCCCCAGCATTTT.

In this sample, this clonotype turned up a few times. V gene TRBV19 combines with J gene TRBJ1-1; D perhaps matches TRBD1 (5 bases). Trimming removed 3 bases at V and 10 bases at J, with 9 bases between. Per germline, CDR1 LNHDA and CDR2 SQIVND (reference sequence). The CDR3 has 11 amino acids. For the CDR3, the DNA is TGTGCCAGTAGTATCGTGGGGGGAGCTTTCTTT. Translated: CASSIVGGAFF.

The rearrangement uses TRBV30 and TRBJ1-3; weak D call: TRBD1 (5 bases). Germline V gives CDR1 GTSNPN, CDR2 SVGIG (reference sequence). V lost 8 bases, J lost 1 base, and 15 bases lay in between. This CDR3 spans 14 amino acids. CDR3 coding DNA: TGTGCCGGGCGGGGGGGAGCTTCTGGAAACACCATATATTTT. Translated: CAGRGGASGNTIYF.

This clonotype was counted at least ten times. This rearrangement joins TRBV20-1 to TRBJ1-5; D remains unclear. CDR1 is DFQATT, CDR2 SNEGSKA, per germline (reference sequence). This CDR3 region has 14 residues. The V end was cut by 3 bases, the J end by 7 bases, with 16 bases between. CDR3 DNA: TGCAGTGCTAGGCGGCAGGACCCGGGGCAGCCCCAGCATTTT. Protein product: CSARRQDPGQPQHF.

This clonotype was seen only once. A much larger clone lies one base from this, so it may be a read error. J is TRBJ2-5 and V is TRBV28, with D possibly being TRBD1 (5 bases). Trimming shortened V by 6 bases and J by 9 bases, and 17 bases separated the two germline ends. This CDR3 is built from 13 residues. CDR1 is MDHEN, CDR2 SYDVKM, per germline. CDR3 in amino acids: CASSPVSARAQYF. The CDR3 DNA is TGTGCCAGCAGCCCCGTCAGTGCCAGGGCCCAGTACTTC.

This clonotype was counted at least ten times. The CDR3 DNA reads as TGCGCCAGCAGGCAGAGTTCGGCGAATGAAAAACTGTTTTTT. It translates to CASRQSSANEKLFF. V is TRBV5-1 and J is TRBJ1-4; no reliable D call. The V end lost 5 bases, the J end lost 5 bases, and 13 bases lay between the germline ends. Per the germline V gene, CDR1 is SGHRS and CDR2 is YFSETQ. The CDR3 has 14 amino acids. Based on the CDR3 plus reference TRBV5-1 and TRBJ1-4, the full variable domain is KAGVTQTPRYLIKTRGQQVTLSCSPISGHRSVSWYQQTPGQGLQFLFEYFSETQRNKGNFPGRFSGRQFSNSRSEMNVSTLELGDSALYLCASRQSSANEKLFFGSGTQLSVL.

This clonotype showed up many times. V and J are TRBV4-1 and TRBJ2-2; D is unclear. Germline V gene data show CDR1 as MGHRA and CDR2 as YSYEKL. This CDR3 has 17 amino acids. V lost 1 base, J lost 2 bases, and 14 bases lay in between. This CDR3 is CASSQVLVVRNTGELFF. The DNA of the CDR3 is TGCGCCAGCAGCCAAGTCTTGGTGGTGAGAAACACCGGGGAGCTGTTTTTT.

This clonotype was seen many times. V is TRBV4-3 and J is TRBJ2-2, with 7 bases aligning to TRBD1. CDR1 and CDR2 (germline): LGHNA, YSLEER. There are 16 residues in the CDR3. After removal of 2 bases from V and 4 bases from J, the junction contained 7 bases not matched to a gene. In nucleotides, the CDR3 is TGCGCCAGCAGCCAACGAAACACAGGGGTCACCGGGGAGCTGTTTTTT. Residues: CASSQRNTGVTGELFF.

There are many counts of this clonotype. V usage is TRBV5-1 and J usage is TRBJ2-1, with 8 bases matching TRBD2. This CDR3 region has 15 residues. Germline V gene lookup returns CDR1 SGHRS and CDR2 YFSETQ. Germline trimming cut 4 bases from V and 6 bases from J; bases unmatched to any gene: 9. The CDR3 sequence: CASSQIAGISNEQFF. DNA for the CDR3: TGCGCCAGCAGCCAAATAGCGGGAATATCCAATGAGCAGTTCTTC.

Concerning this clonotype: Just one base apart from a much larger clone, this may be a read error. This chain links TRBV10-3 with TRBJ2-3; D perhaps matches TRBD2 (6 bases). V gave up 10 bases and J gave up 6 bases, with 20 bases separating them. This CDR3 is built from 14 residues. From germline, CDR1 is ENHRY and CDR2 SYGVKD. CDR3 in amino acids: CATSRLVASDTQYF. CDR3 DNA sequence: TGTGCCACCTCCAGACTAGTGGCTTCGGATACGCAGTATTTT.

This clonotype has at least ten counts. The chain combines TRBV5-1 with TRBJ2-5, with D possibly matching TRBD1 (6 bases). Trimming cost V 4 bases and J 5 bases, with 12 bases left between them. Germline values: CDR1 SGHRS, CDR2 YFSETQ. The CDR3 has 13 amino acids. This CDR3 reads CASSPRGWETQYF. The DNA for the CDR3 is TGCGCCAGCAGCCCCAGGGGCTGGGAGACCCAGTACTTC.

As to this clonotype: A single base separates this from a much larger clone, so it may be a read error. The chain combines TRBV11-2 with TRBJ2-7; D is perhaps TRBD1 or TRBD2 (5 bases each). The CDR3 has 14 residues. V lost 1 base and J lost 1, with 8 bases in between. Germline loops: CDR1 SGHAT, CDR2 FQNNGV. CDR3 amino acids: CASSLGDVSYEQYF. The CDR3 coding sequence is TGTGCCAGCAGCTTAGGGGACGTATCCTACGAGCAGTACTTC.

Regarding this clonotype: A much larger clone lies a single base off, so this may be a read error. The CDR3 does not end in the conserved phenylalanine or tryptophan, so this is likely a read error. The CDR3 nucleotides are TGTGCCAGCAGCGCAACCGGGATCTTCACAGATACGCAGTATTTA. Translated: CASSATGIFTDTQYL. The V and J genes are TRBV5-5 and TRBJ2-3; D possibly corresponds to TRBD2 (5 bases). Germline V CDR1 and CDR2: SGHKS, YYEKEE (reference sequence). The V end was cut by 4 bases, the J end by 2 bases, with 14 bases between. This CDR3 has 15 residues.

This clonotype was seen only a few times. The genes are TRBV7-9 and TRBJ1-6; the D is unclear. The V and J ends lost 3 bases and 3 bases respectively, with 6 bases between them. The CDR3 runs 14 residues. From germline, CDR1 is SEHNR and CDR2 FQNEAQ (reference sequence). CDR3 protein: CASSFPRYNSPLHF. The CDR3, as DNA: TGTGCCAGCAGCTTCCCCCGCTATAATTCACCCCTCCACTTT.

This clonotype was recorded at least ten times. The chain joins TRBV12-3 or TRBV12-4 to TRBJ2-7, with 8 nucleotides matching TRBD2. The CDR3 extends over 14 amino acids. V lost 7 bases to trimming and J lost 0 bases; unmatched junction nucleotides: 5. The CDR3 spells CASNLAGGSYEQYF. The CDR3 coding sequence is TGTGCCAGCAACCTGGCGGGGGGCTCCTACGAGCAGTACTTC.

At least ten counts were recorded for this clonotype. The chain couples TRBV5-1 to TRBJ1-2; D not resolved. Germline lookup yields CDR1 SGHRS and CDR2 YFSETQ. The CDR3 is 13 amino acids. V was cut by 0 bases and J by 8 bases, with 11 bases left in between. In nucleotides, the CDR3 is TGCGCCAGCAGCTTGGATAACCCGGGAGGCTACACCTTC. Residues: CASSLDNPGGYTF.

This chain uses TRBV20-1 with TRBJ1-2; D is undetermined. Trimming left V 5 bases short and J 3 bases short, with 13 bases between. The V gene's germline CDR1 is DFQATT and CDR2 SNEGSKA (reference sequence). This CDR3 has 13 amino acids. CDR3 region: CSAGGRRDYGYTF. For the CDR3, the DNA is TGCAGTGCTGGAGGCAGGAGAGACTATGGCTACACCTTC.

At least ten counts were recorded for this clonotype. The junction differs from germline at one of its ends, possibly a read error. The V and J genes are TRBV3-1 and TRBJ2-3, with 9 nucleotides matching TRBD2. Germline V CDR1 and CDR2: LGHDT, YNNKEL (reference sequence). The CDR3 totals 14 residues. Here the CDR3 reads CASSHGTSKDTQYF. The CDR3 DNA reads TGTGCCAGCAGCCACGGGACTAGCAAAGATACGCAGTATTTT.

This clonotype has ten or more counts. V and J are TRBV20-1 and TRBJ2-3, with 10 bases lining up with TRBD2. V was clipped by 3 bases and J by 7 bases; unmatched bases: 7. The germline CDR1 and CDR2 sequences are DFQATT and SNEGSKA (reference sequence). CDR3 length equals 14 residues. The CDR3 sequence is CSASPSGSDYTQYF. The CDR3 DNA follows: TGCAGTGCTAGCCCTAGCGGGAGCGATTATACGCAGTATTTT.

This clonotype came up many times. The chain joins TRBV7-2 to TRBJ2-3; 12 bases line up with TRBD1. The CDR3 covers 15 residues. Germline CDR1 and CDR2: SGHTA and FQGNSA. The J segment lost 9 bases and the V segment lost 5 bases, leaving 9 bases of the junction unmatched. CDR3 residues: CASSPGWDRGHTQYF. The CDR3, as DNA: TGTGCCAGCAGCCCAGGGTGGGACAGGGGGCACACGCAGTATTTT.

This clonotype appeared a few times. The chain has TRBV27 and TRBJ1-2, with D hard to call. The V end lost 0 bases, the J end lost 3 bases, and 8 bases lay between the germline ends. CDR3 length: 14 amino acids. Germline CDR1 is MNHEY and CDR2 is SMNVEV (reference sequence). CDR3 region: CASSLSGGHYGYTF. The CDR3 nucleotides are TGTGCCAGCAGTTTATCGGGAGGACACTATGGCTACACCTTC.

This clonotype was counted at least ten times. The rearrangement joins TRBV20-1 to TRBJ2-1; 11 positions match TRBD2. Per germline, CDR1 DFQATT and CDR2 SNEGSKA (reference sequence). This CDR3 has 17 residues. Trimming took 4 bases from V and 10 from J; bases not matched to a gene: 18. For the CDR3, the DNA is TGCAGTGCTAAACTACAAAGAACTAGCGGGAGTTCACAGGAGCAGTTCTTC. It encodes CSAKLQRTSGSSQEQFF.